These 24 T cell receptor beta chains originate from one sample sequenced in a study of cytomegalovirus exposure and HLA in healthy donors. The PCR had 60 Vbeta and 13 Jbeta primers. Measured with immunoSEQ multiplex PCR; TCRdb has only the in-frame clones, and not every one. This table has under 85,000 clones, over 70% appearing once. The sample comprised PBMCs. The receptors were gathered from a man aged 40-49 years in good health and CMV-seronegative.

V and J are TRBV10-1 and TRBJ2-7; no reliable D call. The germline V and J ends were trimmed by 3 bases and 3 bases, with 9 bases remaining between them. CDR1 is WNHNN and CDR2 is SYGVQD in the germline V gene (reference sequence). The CDR3 is 13 residues long. CDR3 coding DNA: TGCGCCAGCAGTGACCAGGTGGGCTACGAGCAGTACTTC. This gives the protein CASSDQVGYEQYF.

For this clone: At one end, the junction sequence differs from germline, possibly due to a read error. The chain combines TRBV11-2 with TRBJ2-1; 8 bases line up with TRBD2. Germline values: CDR1 SGHAT, CDR2 FQNNGV. CDR3 length: 15 amino acids. The CDR3 region is CVSSTRAREVREQFF. The CDR3 DNA reads as TGTGTCAGCAGCACCAGAGCGCGGGAGGTAAGGGAGCAGTTCTTC.

This clone was picked up one time. V is TRBV28 and J is TRBJ2-1, with D uncertain. The CDR3 sequence is 15 residues long. V gave up 3 bases and J gave up 1 base, with 10 bases separating them. Germline CDR1 is MDHEN and CDR2 is SYDVKM. Written as DNA, the CDR3 is TGTGCCAGCAGTTTTCCAACGAGGTCCTACAATGAGCAGTTCTTC. It is translated as CASSFPTRSYNEQFF.

The genes are TRBV2 and TRBJ1-2, with 8 bases lining up with TRBD1. Trimming cost V 4 bases and J 2 bases; bases outside gene matches: 3. There are 14 residues in the CDR3. The germline V gene encodes CDR1 SNHLY and CDR2 FYNNEI. CDR3 coding DNA: TGTGCCAGCAGTGCGACAGGGGCGAACTATGGCTACACCTTC. It is translated as CASSATGANYGYTF.

V and J are TRBV6-4 and TRBJ2-3, with a possible D match to TRBD2 (6 bases). This CDR3 is 14 amino acids long. V lost 3 bases and J lost 5, with 12 bases in between. Germline V gives CDR1 MRHNA, CDR2 SNTAGT. DNA for the CDR3: TGTGCCAGCAGTGAGGAGGGAGAGGGAGATACGCAGTATTTT. This sequence encodes CASSEEGEGDTQYF.

The chain recombines TRBV5-1 with TRBJ1-2; no clear D gene. Deletions cut 0 bases from V and 5 bases from J, with 8 bases between. Germline CDR1 SGHRS, CDR2 YFSETQ. The CDR3 spans 13 residues. CDR3 coding DNA: TGCGCCAGCAGCTTGGCCGAGGTTTATGGCTACACCTTC. Translated: CASSLAEVYGYTF. The variable domain in full, completed from reference TRBV5-1 and TRBJ1-2, reads KAGVTQTPRYLIKTRGQQVTLSCSPISGHRSVSWYQQTPGQGLQFLFEYFSETQRNKGNFPGRFSGRQFSNSRSEMNVSTLELGDSALYLCASSLAEVYGYTFGSGTRLTVV.

V gene TRBV11-2 combines with J gene TRBJ2-1; 8 bases agree with TRBD2. This CDR3 region has 16 residues. Germline V lookup: CDR1 SGHAT, CDR2 FQNNGV. Trimming at V came to 1 base and at J to 4 bases, leaving 6 bases not matched to a gene. CDR3: CASSLVGAGGYNEQFF. CDR3 in DNA: TGTGCCAGCAGCTTAGTAGGGGCGGGAGGATACAATGAGCAGTTCTTC.

This rearrangement joins TRBV11-2 to TRBJ2-5; the match to TRBD2 covers 8 bases. This CDR3 is 14 amino acids long. CDR1 is SGHAT and CDR2 is FQNNGV in the germline V gene. The junction had 7 bases not matched to a gene; V was cut back by 5 bases and J by 5 bases. CDR3 nucleotide sequence: TGTGCCAGCAGCAAAGGGAGCGGGAGCGAGACCCAGTACTTC. It codes for CASSKGSGSETQYF.

The chain combines TRBV6-6 with TRBJ2-7; TRBD1 agrees at 8 bases. This CDR3 comprises 14 residues. The V gene's germline CDR1 is MNHNY and CDR2 SVGAGI (reference sequence). The V segment lost 7 bases and the J segment 2 bases; nucleotides outside the gene matches: 7. The CDR3 sequence: CASTDMTGAYEQYF. DNA of the CDR3: TGTGCCAGCACAGACATGACAGGGGCCTACGAGCAGTACTTC.

CDR3 sequence reads: CASSENGEGGYQPQHF. As DNA, the CDR3 is TGTGCCAGCAGTGAAAACGGAGAGGGAGGGTATCAGCCCCAGCATTTT. The chain is built from TRBV6-1 and TRBJ1-5; D is unresolved. V was clipped by 2 bases and J by 5 bases, with 16 bases between them. Germline V lookup: CDR1 MNHNS, CDR2 SASEGT. The CDR3 totals 16 residues.

The table lists this clone with a count of one. The gene calls are TRBV6-1 and TRBJ2-2; 7 positions agree with TRBD2. The CDR3 is made up of 12 amino acids. Germline V gives CDR1 MNHNS, CDR2 SASEGT. The trim removed 1 base at V and 14 bases at J, leaving 4 bases unmatched. The CDR3 nucleotides are TGTGCCAGCAGTGAAGGCGGCGGGAGACTGTTTTTT. Translating gives CASSEGGGRLFF.

The chain has TRBV2 and TRBJ1-1; a possible D gene is TRBD1 (5 bases). The germline CDR1 and CDR2 sequences are SNHLY and FYNNEI. V gave up 3 bases and J gave up 6 bases, with 14 bases separating them. CDR3 length equals 14 residues. The CDR3 DNA sequence: TGTGCCAGCAGTGATTGGGGCAACGACCCTGAAGCTTTCTTT. It codes for CASSDWGNDPEAFF.

This clone was observed a single time. The chain has TRBV4-1 and TRBJ2-2; 15 bases fit TRBD2. CDR3 length: 18 amino acids. The junction had 6 bases not matched to a gene; V was cut back by 4 bases and J by 3 bases. The germline CDR1 and CDR2 sequences are MGHRA and YSYEKL. CDR3 in amino acids: CASSRGLAGGPYTGELFF. The CDR3 coding sequence is TGCGCCAGCAGCCGCGGACTAGCGGGAGGGCCGTACACCGGGGAGCTGTTTTTT.

The rearrangement joins TRBV9 to TRBJ1-3, with 7 bases aligning to TRBD1. J was trimmed by 0 bases and V by 4 bases; bases with no gene match: 7. The CDR3 length is 16 residues. The germline CDR1 and CDR2 sequences are SGDLS and YYNGEE. The CDR3 nucleotides are TGTGCCAGCAGCTTAGGGACAGCTGGCTCTGGAAACACCATATATTTT. Protein sequence: CASSLGTAGSGNTIYF. Full variable domain (rest looked up from reference TRBV9 and TRBJ1-3): DSGVTQTPKHLITATGQRVTLRCSPRSGDLSVYWYQQSLDQGLQFLIQYYNGEERAKGNILERFSAQQFPDLHSELNLSSLELGDSALYFCASSLGTAGSGNTIYFGEGSWLTVV.

This clone showed up just a few times. V gene TRBV4-3 combines with J gene TRBJ1-2; D is possibly TRBD1 (6 bases). Germline V gene lookup returns CDR1 LGHNA and CDR2 YSLEER. This CDR3 comprises 17 residues. V lost 0 bases and J 4 bases, leaving 18 bases between the germline ends. The CDR3 sequence is CASSQDLFRGHPYGYTF. CDR3 DNA: TGCGCCAGCAGCCAAGATCTATTCAGGGGACACCCCTATGGCTACACCTTC.

About this clone itself: Its ends do not fully match the called genes, so a read error is possible. V usage is TRBV29-1 and J usage is TRBJ2-2; tentative D call: TRBD2 (6 bases). CDR1 is SQVTM, CDR2 ANQGSEA, per germline. The CDR3 extends over 13 amino acids. CDR3 DNA sequence: TGCAGCCCCGTCAGGGCGAACACCGGGGGGCTGTTTTTT. Its protein product is CSPVRANTGGLFF.

The chain is built from TRBV2 and TRBJ2-3, with D maybe TRBD1 (5 bases). The CDR3 extends over 16 amino acids. CDR1 is SNHLY and CDR2 is FYNNEI in the germline V gene. V lost 3 bases to trimming and J lost 1 base, with 14 bases between them. CDR3 in amino acids: CASSDRAGFGTDTQYF. The CDR3 DNA sequence: TGTGCCAGCAGTGATCGCGCAGGGTTTGGCACAGATACGCAGTATTTT.

This chain uses TRBV5-1 with TRBJ2-5; possibly TRBD2 for D (6 bases). Trimming left V 3 bases short and J 1 base short, with 13 bases between. Germline assignment: CDR1 SGHRS and CDR2 YFSETQ. The CDR3 has 15 residues. CDR3 loop: CASSSGVGSQETQYF. The CDR3 nucleotides read TGCGCCAGCAGCTCGGGGGTTGGCAGCCAAGAGACCCAGTACTTC.

The chain employs TRBV2 and TRBJ2-7, with 7 bases identical to TRBD1. CDR3 length: 11 residues. The junction had 2 bases not matched to a gene; V was cut back by 9 bases and J by 3 bases. The germline gives CDR1 SNHLY, CDR2 FYNNEI. The CDR3 region has the DNA TGTGCCAGTGACAGGGTCTACGAGCAGTACTTC. It is translated as CASDRVYEQYF.

The chain carries TRBV15 and TRBJ2-2; 8 nucleotides agree with TRBD2. The CDR3 loop spans 15 amino acids. Germline V CDR1 and CDR2: LNHNV, YYDKDF (reference sequence). With V trimmed by 6 bases and J by 5 bases, 8 bases remained unmatched. The CDR3 region is CATSPTSGLTGELFF. The CDR3 DNA reads TGTGCCACCAGTCCTACTAGCGGCCTTACCGGGGAGCTGTTTTTT. The whole variable domain, remainder taken from reference TRBV15 and TRBJ2-2, is DAMVIQNPRYQVTQFGKPVTLSCSQTLNHNVMYWYQQKSSQAPKLLFHYYDKDFNNEADTPDNFQSRRPNTSFCFLDIRSPGLGDTAMYLCATSPTSGLTGELFFGEGSRLTVL.

This chain connects TRBV7-9 to TRBJ2-1; unclear D gene. Germline V gene data show CDR1 as SEHNR and CDR2 as FQNEAQ (reference sequence). The length of the CDR3 is 12 residues. Trimming took off 5 bases at V and 5 bases at J, with 7 bases between the two ends. In DNA form, the CDR3 reads TGTGCCAGCAGCCCCAGGAACAATGAGCAGTTCTTC. Translation: CASSPRNNEQFF.

The chain links TRBV2 to TRBJ2-7; no clear D. CDR3 length: 14 residues. The V gene's germline CDR1 is SNHLY and CDR2 FYNNEI. The V gene lost 2 bases and the J gene lost 0 bases, with 8 bases spanning the gap. CDR3 amino acids: CASSEFSYSYEQYF. The CDR3, as DNA: TGTGCCAGCAGTGAATTTTCCTACTCCTACGAGCAGTACTTC. Complete variable domain (other parts from reference TRBV2 and TRBJ2-7): EPEVTQTPSHQVTQMGQEVILRCVPISNHLYFYWYRQILGQKVEFLVSFYNNEISEKSEIFDDQFSVERPDGSNFTLKIRSTKLEDSAMYFCASSEFSYSYEQYFGPGTRLTVT.

The table lists this clone with a few counts. The V call is TRBV28, the J call TRBJ1-1; D is ambiguous. V lost 6 bases to trimming and J lost 4 bases, with 9 bases between them. CDR1 and CDR2 from the germline V gene are MDHEN and SYDVKM. The length of the CDR3 is 12 residues. In DNA, the CDR3 is TGTGCCAGCAGCCGCGATGGCACTGAAGCTTTCTTT. Protein: CASSRDGTEAFF.

This clone has more than one count but fewer than ten. The gene calls are TRBV6-5 and TRBJ1-4; D gene uncertain. The CDR3 is 15 amino acids. V was cut by 5 bases and J by 5 bases, with 15 bases left in between. In germline, CDR1 is MNHEY, CDR2 SVGAGI. The CDR3 loop is CASSPPTGKNEKLFF. CDR3 bases: TGTGCCAGCAGTCCCCCGACCGGGAAAAATGAAAAACTGTTTTTT.